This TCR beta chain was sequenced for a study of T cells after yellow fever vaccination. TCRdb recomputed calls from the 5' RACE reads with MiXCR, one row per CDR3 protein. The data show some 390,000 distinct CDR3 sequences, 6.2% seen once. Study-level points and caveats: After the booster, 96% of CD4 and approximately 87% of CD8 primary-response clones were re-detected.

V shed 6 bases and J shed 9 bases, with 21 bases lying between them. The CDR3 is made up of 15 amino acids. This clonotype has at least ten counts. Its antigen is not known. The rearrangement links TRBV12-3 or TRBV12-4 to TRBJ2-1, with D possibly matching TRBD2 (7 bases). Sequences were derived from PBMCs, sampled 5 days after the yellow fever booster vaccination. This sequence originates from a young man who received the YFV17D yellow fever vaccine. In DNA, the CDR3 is TGTGCCAGCAGCCCCGGGGGCGGGAGTCTCTCTGAGCAGTTCTTC. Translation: CASSPGGGSLSEQFF.